The table lists the clone carrying this T cell receptor beta chain with a few counts. Its antigen is unknown. The sample is drawn from a study of T-cell memory formation after mild COVID-19. Looking at the study overall: TCR clusters showed largely donor specificity. Study-wide findings and caveats: Pre-infection memory harbored some responding clones, suggesting cross-reactive memory joined. Clones shrinking from day 15 to 85 showed even CD4/CD8 mixes; later expanders tilted CD4+.

Germline CDR1 is LGHNA and CDR2 is YNFKEQ. The CDR3 is made up of 15 amino acids. The V gene lost 10 bases and the J gene lost 1 base, with 17 bases spanning the gap. TCRdb processed the 5' RACE reads anew with MiXCR; each CDR3 protein has one entry. Of approximately 260,000 distinct CDR3 sequences in the sample, about a sixth were seen once. The rearrangement links TRBV4-2 to TRBJ2-1; tentative D call: TRBD1 (6 bases). The source is a man aged 18-30 years who had mild COVID-19 (a few samples of this study predate the infection). Cell type and time point are not known. The material sequenced was PBMCs or a T cell subset sorted from them (not recorded which). The CDR3 is CATTRGHGSYNEQFF. CDR3 nucleotide sequence: TGTGCCACCACCAGGGGCCACGGGTCCTACAATGAGCAGTTCTTC.